One and the same sample provided the 11 T cell receptor beta chains below, sequenced in a study of blood T cell repertoires in COVID-19. This table comes from immunoSEQ multiplex PCR, and its TCRdb copy is limited to in-frame clones, with some not included. The sample includes about 280,000 clones, roughly 89% of them seen just once. Sequences were obtained from PBMCs or T cells enriched from blood (not recorded which). The receptors come from a woman under 30 with acute COVID-19.

The rearrangement joins TRBV28 to TRBJ1-4; 9 bases match TRBD1. The germline CDR1 and CDR2 sequences are MDHEN and SYDVKM. The V gene end was trimmed by 2 bases and the J gene end by 8 bases; junction bases not matched to a gene: 3. The CDR3 runs to 14 residues. CDR3 amino acids: CASSLGTGPEKLFF. The CDR3 region has the DNA TGTGCCAGCAGTTTAGGGACAGGGCCCGAAAAACTGTTTTTT.

This clone was observed once. J is TRBJ2-7 and V is TRBV5-1, with D possibly TRBD2 on 7 matching bases. The germline gives CDR1 SGHRS, CDR2 YFSETQ. The length of the CDR3 is 16 residues. V was trimmed by 4 bases and J by 5 bases, leaving 22 bases between them. CDR3: CASSPGGGGVSNEQYF. CDR3 bases: TGCGCCAGCAGCCCGGGTGGGGGGGGCGTGAGTAACGAGCAGTACTTC.

The chain employs TRBV5-4 and TRBJ2-1; 10 nucleotides align to TRBD2. CDR1 and CDR2 from the germline V gene are SGHNT and YYREEE (reference sequence). With V trimmed by 0 bases and J by 9 bases, 12 bases remained unmatched. The CDR3 spans 17 residues. CDR3 sequence reads: CASSLDVTSGNLGEQFF. Written as DNA, the CDR3 is TGTGCCAGCAGCTTGGACGTCACTAGCGGGAATTTGGGTGAGCAGTTCTTC.

V and J are TRBV2 and TRBJ2-1; 12 nucleotides align to TRBD2. This CDR3 comprises 15 residues. The junction had 5 bases not matched to a gene; V was cut back by 4 bases and J by 7 bases. Germline CDR1 SNHLY, CDR2 FYNNEI. The CDR3 DNA is TGTGCCAGCAGTGCCGGACTAGCGGGATTGAATGAGCAGTTCTTC. It is translated as CASSAGLAGLNEQFF.

The chain joins TRBV6-2 or TRBV6-3 to TRBJ2-2, with 16 bases fitting TRBD2. CDR1 and CDR2 (germline): MNHEY, SVGEGT. V lost 2 bases and J lost 1; bases outside the gene matches: 4. The CDR3 covers 19 residues. The CDR3 DNA reads as TGTGCCAGCAGTTACGAGGGGACTAGCGGGAGGGAGAACACCGGGGAGCTGTTTTTT. Its translation: CASSYEGTSGRENTGELFF.

The J gene is TRBJ2-5, the V gene TRBV24-1, with TRBD1 matching 11 bases. With 2 bases clipped from V and 4 bases from J, the junction kept 8 bases outside the gene matches. The CDR3 sequence is 17 residues long. Germline-derived CDR1 and CDR2 are KGHDR and SFDVKD. The CDR3 here is CATSDYPGQGDRETQYF. The CDR3 DNA sequence: TGTGCCACCAGTGATTACCCGGGACAGGGGGATCGAGAGACCCAGTACTTC.

A note on this clone: Other DNA variants within this sample encode the same CDR3. The chain couples TRBV5-8 to TRBJ1-5; no reliable D call. The CDR3 has 15 residues. Germline loops: CDR1 SGHTS, CDR2 YDEGEE. Trimming removed 3 bases at V and 0 bases at J, with 10 bases between. The CDR3 DNA follows: TGTGCCAGCAGCTCGGGAGGATATAGCAATCAGCCCCAGCATTTT. Protein product: CASSSGGYSNQPQHF.

The V gene is TRBV20-1, the J gene TRBJ1-1, with D possibly TRBD1 on 5 matching bases. V lost 3 bases and J lost 11, with 13 bases in between. This CDR3 has 11 residues. The germline CDR1 and CDR2 sequences are DFQATT and SNEGSKA (reference sequence). The CDR3 DNA follows: TGCAGTGCTAGTCCAGGGTTTGGGGCTTTCTTT. Its translation is CSASPGFGAFF.

The chain uses TRBV6-2 or TRBV6-3 and TRBJ2-5; tentatively, D is TRBD1 (6 bases). Germline V gives CDR1 MNHEY, CDR2 SVGEGT. CDR3 length equals 14 residues. V shed 6 bases and J shed 4 bases, with 15 bases lying between them. The CDR3 region has the DNA TGTGCCAGCAGCGTAACTAGAGGGGGAGAGACCCAGTACTTC. Translated: CASSVTRGGETQYF.

This clone was detected once. The rearrangement joins TRBV9 to TRBJ1-3, with a possible D match to TRBD1 (6 bases). CDR1 and CDR2 (germline): SGDLS, YYNGEE. The V end lost 0 bases, the J end lost 2 bases, and 9 bases lay between the germline ends. This CDR3 is built from 15 residues. CDR3 in DNA: TGTGCCAGCAGCGTAGTCTCAGGGGCTGGAAACACCATATATTTT. Translation gives CASSVVSGAGNTIYF.

The chain uses TRBV5-4 and TRBJ1-1; unclear D gene. V lost 4 bases and J 1 base, leaving 8 bases between the germline ends. Germline lookup yields CDR1 SGHNT and CDR2 YYREEE (reference sequence). The CDR3 loop spans 13 amino acids. The CDR3 coding sequence is TGTGCCAGCAGCATCGCAGAGAACACTGAAGCTTTCTTT. This sequence encodes CASSIAENTEAFF.